Listed here are 17 T cell receptor beta chains from one sample, sequenced in a study of monozygotic twins with inflammatory bowel disease. TCRdb reprocessed the 5' RACE reads; each CDR3 protein has one entry and no DNA is given. The specimen's table records 300,000 to 450,000 distinct CDR3 sequences. Sequences were obtained from blood. The source of these receptors is a human donor with ulcerative colitis or Crohn's disease, or a healthy co-twin of an affected twin (not recorded which).

The V call is TRBV20-1, the J call TRBJ1-3. From germline, CDR1 is DFQATT and CDR2 SNEGSKA (reference sequence). This CDR3 spans 13 amino acids. CDR3 sequence: CSANGDFGNTIYF.

Here the CDR3 reads CASRGDGDNQPQHF. The rearrangement joins TRBV12-3 or TRBV12-4 to TRBJ1-5; TCRdb outputs TRBD1, but without DNA this stays unchecked. CDR3 length: 14 residues.

This rearrangement joins TRBV18 to TRBJ2-7; TCRdb gives TRBD1 as the D gene, but with no DNA this cannot be confirmed. The CDR3 has 14 amino acids. Germline CDR1 and CDR2: KGHSH and LQKENI. CDR3 sequence: CASSTPTGFDEQYF.

This chain joins TRBV6-5 and TRBJ1-6. This CDR3 comprises 16 residues. Germline-derived CDR1 and CDR2 are MNHEY and SVGAGI. This CDR3 reads CASSYWGGSYNSPLHF.

The chain couples TRBV20-1 to TRBJ1-1; TCRdb indicates TRBD1, and absent DNA this call remains unverified. The CDR3 spans 19 residues. Germline V gene data show CDR1 as DFQATT and CDR2 as SNEGSKA (reference sequence). The CDR3 region is CSARGMDRDRGWVNTEAFF.

V gene TRBV20-1 combines with J gene TRBJ1-2. CDR3 size: 13 residues. Per the germline V gene, CDR1 is DFQATT and CDR2 is SNEGSKA (reference sequence). Here the CDR3 reads CSARAKPNYGYTF.

The chain links TRBV24-1 to TRBJ2-1. The CDR3 spans 12 residues. The germline V gene has CDR1 KGHDR and CDR2 SFDVKD. The CDR3 loop is CATSEVYTEQFF.

This sequence joins TRBV5-4 and TRBJ1-6. CDR1 SGHNT and CDR2 YYREEE come from the germline V gene (reference sequence). The CDR3 spans 14 residues. The CDR3 reads CASSFPRSNSPLHF.

J is TRBJ2-3 and V is TRBV4-3; there is no DNA to check the TCRdb D call of TRBD1. Germline values: CDR1 LGHNA, CDR2 YSLEER. The CDR3 is 17 amino acids. The CDR3 loop is CASSQAGAPFSTDTQYF.

J is TRBJ2-7 and V is TRBV7-2; lacking DNA, the TRBD1 call made by TCRdb goes unchecked. The germline V gene has CDR1 SGHTA and CDR2 FQGNSA. The CDR3 spans 15 residues. The CDR3 is CASSFRGRGSYEQYF.

The rearrangement uses TRBV3-1 and TRBJ2-1; TCRdb picks TRBD2, but there is no DNA to check that call. The CDR3 sequence is 15 residues long. Germline CDR1 reads LGHDT; CDR2 reads YNNKEL (reference sequence). This CDR3 reads CASSRLRGETVEQFF.

V is TRBV3-1 and J is TRBJ1-1. The CDR3 is 14 residues long. The germline V gene has CDR1 LGHDT and CDR2 YNNKEL (reference sequence). CDR3 region: CASREGSVNTEAFF.

This chain links TRBV5-5 with TRBJ2-7; TCRdb's D gene call, TRBD2, goes unchecked for lack of DNA. There are 15 residues in the CDR3. Germline assignment: CDR1 SGHKS and CDR2 YYEKEE (reference sequence). The CDR3 is CASSLAAELGYEQYF.

The rearrangement joins TRBV19 to TRBJ2-7; no DNA is available, so the TRBD1 call from TCRdb remains unchecked. Germline lookup yields CDR1 LNHDA and CDR2 SQIVND (reference sequence). The CDR3 has 14 amino acids. The CDR3 reads CASSIRDSSYEQYF.

The chain couples TRBV5-5 to TRBJ1-2. This CDR3 has 12 residues. Germline assignment: CDR1 SGHKS and CDR2 YYEKEE (reference sequence). This CDR3 reads CASSLDIRGYTF. The whole variable domain, remainder taken from reference TRBV5-5 and TRBJ1-2, is DAGVTQSPTHLIKTRGQQVTLRCSPISGHKSVSWYQQVLGQGPQFIFQYYEKEERGRGNFPDRFSARQFPNYSSELNVNALLLGDSALYLCASSLDIRGYTFGSGTRLTVV.

The genes are TRBV7-9 and TRBJ2-1. The length of the CDR3 is 16 residues. Germline V lookup: CDR1 SEHNR, CDR2 FQNEAQ (reference sequence). CDR3 loop: CASSLFIERGYKEQFF.

The chain recombines TRBV5-1 with TRBJ2-1; lacking DNA, the TRBD1 call made by TCRdb goes unchecked. The CDR3 spans 12 residues. The germline CDR1 and CDR2 sequences are SGHRS and YFSETQ. CDR3 amino acids: CASSLPGYEQFF.